This TCR beta chain was recovered during a study of graft-versus-host responses after intestinal transplantation. Study background: Recipients obtained multivisceral, liver-intestinal, or isolated intestinal transplants. Anti-thymocyte globulin was used for induction in all recipients, who then took tacrolimus and steroids for about 3 years. Whole-study results and caveats: Recipient marrow contained GvH clones, some of which appeared first in ileum or blood.

Method: immunoSEQ multiplex PCR; TCRdb's copy keeps in-frame clones and lacks some. The sample contains 90,000 to 120,000 clones, 87% of which appear only once. Trimming shortened V by 1 base and J by 3 bases, and 8 bases separated the two germline ends. The germline CDR1 and CDR2 sequences are SGHNT and YYREEE (reference sequence). The CDR3 has 14 residues. As to this clone: Its antigen remains unidentified.

The V gene is TRBV5-4, the J gene TRBJ1-3; no clear D. This sample comprised unstimulated CD4+ T cells sorted from spleen or lymph node cells, obtained before transplant. The TCR was taken from a human donor who was the organ donor for an intestinal transplant. The DNA of the CDR3 is TGTGCCAGCAGCTTGTGGGGAGTTGGAAACACCATATATTTT. Protein product: CASSLWGVGNTIYF.